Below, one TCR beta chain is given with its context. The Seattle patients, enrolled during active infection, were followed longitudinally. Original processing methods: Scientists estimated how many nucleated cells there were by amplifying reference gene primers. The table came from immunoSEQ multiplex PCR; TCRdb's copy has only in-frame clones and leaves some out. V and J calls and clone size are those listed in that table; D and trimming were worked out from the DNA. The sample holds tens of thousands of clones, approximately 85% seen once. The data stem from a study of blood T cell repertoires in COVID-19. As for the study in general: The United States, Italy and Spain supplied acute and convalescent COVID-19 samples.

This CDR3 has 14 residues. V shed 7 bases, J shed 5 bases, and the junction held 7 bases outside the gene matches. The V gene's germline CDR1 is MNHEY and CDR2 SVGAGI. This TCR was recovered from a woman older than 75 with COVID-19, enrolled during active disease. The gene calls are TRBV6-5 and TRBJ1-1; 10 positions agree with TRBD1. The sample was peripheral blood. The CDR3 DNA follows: TGTGCCAGCACCCGGGACAGGGGAAATACTGAAGCTTTCTTT. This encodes CASTRDRGNTEAFF.